The 17 T cell receptor beta chains reported below all come from one sample, sequenced in a study of blood T cell repertoires in COVID-19. Method: immunoSEQ multiplex PCR; TCRdb's copy keeps in-frame clones and lacks some. The sample records approximately 170,000 clones, around 87% being singletons. What was sequenced was peripheral blood. These receptors were collected from an elderly woman with COVID-19, enrolled during active disease.

The genes are TRBV5-1 and TRBJ2-5, with 9 bases matching TRBD1. Germline values: CDR1 SGHRS, CDR2 YFSETQ. V lost 4 bases, J lost 2 bases, and 9 bases stayed unmatched. This CDR3 is built from 16 residues. This chain's CDR3 is CASSQSIGTGQETQYF. CDR3 DNA: TGCGCCAGCAGCCAAAGTATCGGGACAGGGCAAGAGACCCAGTACTTC.

The chain carries TRBV9 and TRBJ2-2, with a possible D match to TRBD2 (5 bases). V was clipped by 1 base and J by 4 bases, with 8 bases between them. CDR1 is SGDLS, CDR2 YYNGEE, per germline. The CDR3 is 14 residues long. The CDR3 loop reads CASSVHGITGELFF. CDR3 nucleotide sequence: TGTGCCAGCAGCGTACACGGGATCACCGGGGAGCTGTTTTTT.

The V call is TRBV28, the J call TRBJ2-1; D remains unclear. The CDR3 covers 15 residues. CDR1 is MDHEN and CDR2 is SYDVKM in the germline V gene. V was trimmed by 6 bases and J by 5 bases, leaving 17 bases between them. The CDR3 here is CASRSRVLPHNEQFF. DNA for the CDR3: TGTGCCAGCAGGAGTCGGGTATTACCCCACAATGAGCAGTTCTTC. The full variable domain, its missing parts supplied by reference TRBV28 and TRBJ2-1, is DVKVTQSSRYLVKRTGEKVFLECVQDMDHENMFWYRQDPGLGLRLIYFSYDVKMKEKGDIPEGYSVSREKKERFSLILESASTNQTSMYLCASRSRVLPHNEQFFGPGTRLTVL.

This sequence joins TRBV28 and TRBJ1-2; TRBD1 agrees at 9 bases. Germline assignment: CDR1 MDHEN and CDR2 SYDVKM. This CDR3 comprises 14 residues. The V gene end was trimmed by 4 bases and the J gene end by 4 bases; junction bases not matched to a gene: 4. CDR3 protein: CASSSGTGPYGYTF. In nucleotides, the CDR3 is TGTGCCAGCAGTTCCGGGACAGGGCCCTATGGCTACACCTTC.

This chain uses TRBV3-1 (or the pseudogene TRBV3-2) with TRBJ1-6; no clear D. Trimming took off 2 bases at V and 7 bases at J, with 9 bases between the two ends. Looked up from germline, CDR1 is LGHDT and CDR2 is YNNKEL (reference sequence). The CDR3 contains 14 residues. The CDR3 protein is CASSQIAENSPLHF. CDR3 coding DNA: TGTGCCAGCAGCCAAATAGCAGAAAATTCACCCCTCCACTTT.

The J gene is TRBJ2-5, the V gene TRBV3-1 (or the pseudogene TRBV3-2); D gene unclear. V shed 0 bases and J shed 5 bases, with 13 bases lying between them. Germline-derived CDR1 and CDR2 are LGHDT and YNNKEL (reference sequence). This CDR3 has 15 amino acids. The CDR3 nucleotides are TGTGCCAGCAGCCAAGAACCATTCCTCCGGGAGACCCAGTACTTC. Protein: CASSQEPFLRETQYF.

The rearrangement links TRBV15 to TRBJ2-1; 9 positions agree with TRBD1. The CDR3 has 16 residues. Trimming cost V 3 bases and J 7 bases; bases outside gene matches: 10. Germline CDR1 LNHNV, CDR2 YYDKDF (reference sequence). The CDR3 nucleotides read TGTGCCACCAGCAGGTACCGCTCCGGGACAGGGAATGAGCAGTTCTTC. Translation: CATSRYRSGTGNEQFF. Based on the CDR3 plus reference TRBV15 and TRBJ2-1, the full variable domain is DAMVIQNPRYQVTQFGKPVTLSCSQTLNHNVMYWYQQKSSQAPKLLFHYYDKDFNNEADTPDNFQSRRPNTSFCFLDIRSPGLGDTAMYLCATSRYRSGTGNEQFFGPGTRLTVL.

The chain has TRBV29-1 and TRBJ2-5, with 10 bases matching TRBD2. The germline V gene has CDR1 SQVTM and CDR2 ANQGSEA. Trimming cost V 3 bases and J 5 bases; bases outside gene matches: 3. CDR3 length: 13 amino acids. The CDR3 spells CSVELAGVETQYF. Written as DNA, the CDR3 is TGCAGCGTTGAGCTAGCGGGAGTTGAGACCCAGTACTTC.

This chain connects TRBV2 to TRBJ2-2; no firm D call. The germline gives CDR1 SNHLY, CDR2 FYNNEI. CDR3 length: 13 residues. Trimming pared 6 bases from V and 6 bases from J, leaving 11 bases between. DNA for the CDR3: TGTGCCAGCAGCCTCTCGGGTCCCGGGGAGCTGTTTTTT. It codes for CASSLSGPGELFF.

This rearrangement joins TRBV7-6 to TRBJ2-5; possible D gene TRBD1, 5 bases. Germline V gene data show CDR1 as SGHVS and CDR2 as FNYEAQ. The CDR3 consists of 13 residues. Trimming took 4 bases from V and 5 from J, leaving 11 bases between them. Written as DNA, the CDR3 is TGTGCCAGCAGCTCCACAGGACGGGAGACCCAGTACTTC. Translation gives CASSSTGRETQYF.

The chain combines TRBV11-1 with TRBJ2-1; the match to TRBD2 covers 8 bases. CDR3 length: 17 residues. J gave up 8 bases and V 0 bases, and 12 bases lay outside the gene matches. The V gene's germline CDR1 is SGHAT and CDR2 FQDESV (reference sequence). This CDR3 reads CASSLALSGSGFDEQFF. The CDR3, as DNA: TGTGCCAGCAGCTTAGCGCTAAGCGGGAGTGGGTTCGATGAGCAGTTCTTC.

The chain carries TRBV2 and TRBJ1-2; maybe TRBD1 (6 bases). Germline values: CDR1 SNHLY, CDR2 FYNNEI. The V end lost 5 bases, the J end lost 8 bases, and 15 bases lay between the germline ends. The CDR3 spans 13 residues. The CDR3 nucleotides read TGTGCCAGCAGTCGGGACATCCTGGGAGGCTACACCTTC. Protein sequence: CASSRDILGGYTF.

This chain's CDR3 is CASSREGAGNYEQYF. CDR3 nucleotide sequence: TGCGCCAGCAGCCGCGAGGGGGCGGGAAACTACGAGCAGTACTTC. The chain carries TRBV5-1 and TRBJ2-7; D perhaps matches TRBD1 (7 bases). V shed 4 bases and J shed 3 bases, with 17 bases lying between them. CDR3 length equals 15 residues. The germline V gene encodes CDR1 SGHRS and CDR2 YFSETQ.

This clone was picked up one time. This chain connects TRBV9 to TRBJ2-2; unclear D gene. This CDR3 region has 16 residues. Germline V CDR1 and CDR2: SGDLS, YYNGEE. Trimming removed 4 bases from V and 6 bases from J, with 19 bases in between. The CDR3 here is CASSSSPSSSPGELFF. Written as DNA, the CDR3 is TGTGCCAGCAGCTCATCCCCGTCGTCGAGCCCCGGGGAGCTGTTTTTT.

V and J are TRBV11-3 and TRBJ2-3; 10 nucleotides line up with TRBD1. The CDR3 has 15 amino acids. The ends lost 0 bases at V and 3 bases at J; junction bases unmatched: 0. From germline, CDR1 is SGHNT and CDR2 YENEEA. CDR3 sequence (DNA): TGTGCCAGCAGCTTAGAGGGACAGGGGACAGATACGCAGTATTTT. It is translated as CASSLEGQGTDTQYF.

J is TRBJ2-5 and V is TRBV29-1; D is possibly TRBD2 (5 bases). Germline V CDR1 and CDR2: SQVTM, ANQGSEA. This CDR3 is built from 14 residues. V lost 3 bases and J lost 1, with 12 bases in between. The CDR3 spells CSVDPAGLQETQYF. Written as DNA, the CDR3 is TGCAGCGTTGATCCCGCGGGCCTCCAAGAGACCCAGTACTTC.

The chain uses TRBV28 and TRBJ1-2; the match to TRBD1 covers 8 bases. The V gene's germline CDR1 is MDHEN and CDR2 SYDVKM. The CDR3 covers 14 residues. After removal of 5 bases from V and 5 bases from J, the junction contained 7 bases not matched to a gene. CDR3 DNA sequence: TGTGCCAGCAGTCCCGGGACAGGATGGTATGGCTACACCTTC. The encoded protein is CASSPGTGWYGYTF.